Here is one TCR beta chain with its context. Its antigen is currently unknown. The CDR3 consists of 15 residues. Germline V gene data show CDR1 as DFQATT and CDR2 as SNEGSKA (reference sequence). The data derive from a study of T cells expressing NK-cell markers. Study-level results: The share of CD8+ T cells held by dominant NKG2C+ clonotypes was about 1.0-7.5% in six donors.

TCRdb re-called the 5' RACE reads and catalogs CDR3 proteins one per entry, DNA excluded. The sample totals roughly 300,000 distinct CDR3 sequences. Material for sequencing was blood T cells: a sorted CD56 or NKG2C T cell subset, CD4+ or CD8+ T cells, or bulk PBMC T cells (not recorded which). The origin of this receptor is a woman aged 18-69 years in good health. This rearrangement joins TRBV20-1 to TRBJ2-7. This chain's CDR3 is CSAREVVTGTYEQYF.